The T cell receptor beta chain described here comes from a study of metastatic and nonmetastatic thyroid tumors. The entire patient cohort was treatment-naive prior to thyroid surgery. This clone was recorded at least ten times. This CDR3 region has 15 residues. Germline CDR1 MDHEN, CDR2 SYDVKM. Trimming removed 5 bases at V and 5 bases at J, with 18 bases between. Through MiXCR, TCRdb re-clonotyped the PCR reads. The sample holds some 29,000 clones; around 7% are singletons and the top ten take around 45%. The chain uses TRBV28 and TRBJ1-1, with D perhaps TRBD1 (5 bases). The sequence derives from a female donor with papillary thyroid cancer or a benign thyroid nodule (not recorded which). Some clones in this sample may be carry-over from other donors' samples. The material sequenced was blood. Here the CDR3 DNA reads TGTGCCAGCAGTGTCGGGGCCGCTGGCCGGACTGAAGCTTTCTTT. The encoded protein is CASSVGAAGRTEAFF.